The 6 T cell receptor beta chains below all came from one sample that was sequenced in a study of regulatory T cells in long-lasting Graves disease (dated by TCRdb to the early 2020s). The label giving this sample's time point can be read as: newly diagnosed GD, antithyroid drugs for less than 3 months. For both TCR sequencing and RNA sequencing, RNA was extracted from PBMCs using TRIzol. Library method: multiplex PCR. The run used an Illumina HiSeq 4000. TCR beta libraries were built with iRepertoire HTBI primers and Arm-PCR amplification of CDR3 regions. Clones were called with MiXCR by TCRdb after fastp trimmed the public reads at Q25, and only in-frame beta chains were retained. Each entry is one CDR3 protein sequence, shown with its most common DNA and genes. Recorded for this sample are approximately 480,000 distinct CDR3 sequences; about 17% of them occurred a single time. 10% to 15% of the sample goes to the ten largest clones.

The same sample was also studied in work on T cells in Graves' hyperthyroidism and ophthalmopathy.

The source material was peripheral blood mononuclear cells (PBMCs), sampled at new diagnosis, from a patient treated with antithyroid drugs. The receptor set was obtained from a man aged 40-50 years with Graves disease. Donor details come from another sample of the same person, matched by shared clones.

The CDR3 sequence is CASRSPGQGNQPQHF. In DNA form, the CDR3 reads TGTGCCAGCAGGTCACCGGGACAGGGGAATCAGCCCCAGCATTTT. This chain links TRBV28 with TRBJ1-5; TRBD1 aligns across 10 bases. This CDR3 is 15 amino acids long. Per the germline V gene, CDR1 is MDHEN and CDR2 is SYDVKM. V trimming: 6 bases; J trimming: 4 bases; junction bases outside the gene matches: 6.

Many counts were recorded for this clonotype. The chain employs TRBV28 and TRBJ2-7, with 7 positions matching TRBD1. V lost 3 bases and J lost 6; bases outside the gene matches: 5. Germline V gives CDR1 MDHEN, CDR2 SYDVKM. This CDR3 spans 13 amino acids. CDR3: CASSLTGPTEQYF. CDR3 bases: TGTGCCAGCAGTTTGACAGGGCCCACCGAGCAGTACTTC.

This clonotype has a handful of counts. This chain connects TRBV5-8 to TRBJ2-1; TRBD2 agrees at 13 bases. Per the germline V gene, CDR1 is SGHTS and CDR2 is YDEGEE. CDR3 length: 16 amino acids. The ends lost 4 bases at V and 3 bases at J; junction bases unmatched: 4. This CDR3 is CASSLGTSGNYNEQFF. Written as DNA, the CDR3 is TGTGCCAGCAGCCTCGGGACTAGCGGGAACTACAATGAGCAGTTCTTC. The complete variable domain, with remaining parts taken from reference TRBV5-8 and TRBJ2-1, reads EAGVTQSPTHLIKTRGQQATLRCSPISGHTSVYWYQQALGLGLQFLLWYDEGEERNRGNFPPRFSGRQFPNYSSELNVNALELEDSALYLCASSLGTSGNYNEQFFGPGTRLTVL.

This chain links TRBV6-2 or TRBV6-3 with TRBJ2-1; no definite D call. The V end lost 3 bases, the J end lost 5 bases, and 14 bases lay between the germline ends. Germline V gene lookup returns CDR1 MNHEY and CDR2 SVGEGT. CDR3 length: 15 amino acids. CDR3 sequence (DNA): TGTGCCAGCAGTTATCTCGGATCCTGGGACAATGAGCAGTTCTTC. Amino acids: CASSYLGSWDNEQFF.

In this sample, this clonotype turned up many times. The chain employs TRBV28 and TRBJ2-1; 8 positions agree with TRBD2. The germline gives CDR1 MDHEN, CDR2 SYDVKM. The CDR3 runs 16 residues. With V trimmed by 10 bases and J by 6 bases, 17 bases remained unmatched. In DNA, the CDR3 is TGTGCCACCTACCCATCCCCGGGACTAGGAGGCAATGAGCAGTTCTTC. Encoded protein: CATYPSPGLGGNEQFF.

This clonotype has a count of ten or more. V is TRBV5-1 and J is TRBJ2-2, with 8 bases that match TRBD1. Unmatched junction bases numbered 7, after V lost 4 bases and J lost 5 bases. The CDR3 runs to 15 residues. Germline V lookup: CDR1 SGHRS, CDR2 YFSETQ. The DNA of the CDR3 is TGCGCCAGCAGCCCCGACAGGGGATTTACCGGGGAGCTGTTTTTT. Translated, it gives CASSPDRGFTGELFF.